These T cell receptor beta chains were read from a single sample in a study of T cell responses to AZD1222 COVID-19 vaccine. Only in-frame clones appear in the TCRdb table, and some are missing; sequencing was by immunoSEQ multiplex PCR. The table records roughly 150,000 clones, 90% to 95% of them present only once. This specimen consisted of peripheral blood, obtained 28 days after the second AZD1222 dose. The source of these receptors is an adult who received the AZD1222 COVID-19 vaccine. CDR3s include the opening cysteine and the closing phenylalanine or tryptophan. D genes are given only for firm matches. Size tells how often a clone was seen (once, few, many) or the class of an expanded clone, and some rows leave it out.

CDR3nt | CDR3aa | j_gene | d_gene | v_gene | abundance
TGTGCCACCAAGGCGGGAGTCTCTAACTATGGCTACACCTTC | CATKAGVSNYGYTF | TRBJ1-2 | - | TRBV2 | -
TGTGCCAGCAGCTTAGTGAGCGCCTCCTATGGCTACACCTTC | CASSLVSASYGYTF | TRBJ1-2 | - | TRBV7-2 | -
TGTGCCAGCAGCTTCAGGGCGAGTGAGACCCAGTACTTC | CASSFRASETQYF | TRBJ2-5 | - | TRBV5-4 | once
TGTGCCAGCAGCTCTGAGACGGGAGAGACCCAGTACTTC | CASSSETGETQYF | TRBJ2-5 | - | TRBV5-4 | -
TGTGCCAGCAGTGATTTAGCGGGGGCCGGATCAGAGACCCAGTACTTC | CASSDLAGAGSETQYF | TRBJ2-5 | TRBD2 | TRBV2 | once
TGTGCCAGCAGTAACTACAGGGGGAGCACTGAAGCTTTCTTT | CASSNYRGSTEAFF | TRBJ1-1 | TRBD1 | TRBV5-6 | -
TGTGCCAGCAGCTTAGCTGGGACAGGGGGTTACGAGCAGTACTTC | CASSLAGTGGYEQYF | TRBJ2-7 | TRBD1 | TRBV7-8 | -
TGTGCCAGCCAGACCGGGACCTCCGAGCAGTACTTC | CASQTGTSEQYF | TRBJ2-7 | - | TRBV6-6 | once
TGTGCCATCAGTGAGTCATCAGGGGGAGAGGAGACCCAGTACTTC | CAISESSGGEETQYF | TRBJ2-5 | TRBD1 | TRBV10-3 | -
TGCGCCAGCAGCGTTTCCGGGGGGAACACTGAAGCTTTCTTT | CASSVSGGNTEAFF | TRBJ1-1 | - | TRBV4-1 | once
TGTGCCAGCTCACCCGGGGGTCGGGCGAACACTGAAGCTTTCTTT | CASSPGGRANTEAFF | TRBJ1-1 | - | TRBV18 | -
TGCGCCAGCAGCCAAATATTCCGGGACACTCGCCGGGGTGGCTACACCTTC | CASSQIFRDTRRGGYTF | TRBJ1-2 | - | TRBV4-1 | -
TGTGCCAGCAGCTCACAAGTGGACACTGAAGCTTTCTTT | CASSSQVDTEAFF | TRBJ1-1 | - | TRBV7-8 | -